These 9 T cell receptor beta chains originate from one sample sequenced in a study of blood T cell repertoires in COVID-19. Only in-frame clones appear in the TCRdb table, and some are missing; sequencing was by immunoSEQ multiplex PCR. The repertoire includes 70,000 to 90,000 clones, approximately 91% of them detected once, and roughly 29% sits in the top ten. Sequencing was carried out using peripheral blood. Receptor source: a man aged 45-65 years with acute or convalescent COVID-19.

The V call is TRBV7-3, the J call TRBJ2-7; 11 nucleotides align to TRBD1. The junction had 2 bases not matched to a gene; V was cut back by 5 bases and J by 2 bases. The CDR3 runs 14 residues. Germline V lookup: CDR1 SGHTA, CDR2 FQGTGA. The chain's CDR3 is CASSPGQGAYEQYF. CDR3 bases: TGTGCCAGCAGCCCGGGACAGGGGGCCTACGAGCAGTACTTC.

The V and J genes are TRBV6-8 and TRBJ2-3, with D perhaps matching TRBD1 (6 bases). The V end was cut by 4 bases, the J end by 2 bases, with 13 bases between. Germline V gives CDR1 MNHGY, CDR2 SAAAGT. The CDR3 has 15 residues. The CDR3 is CASSWTRDTTDTQYF. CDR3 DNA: TGTGCCAGCAGTTGGACACGGGACACCACAGATACGCAGTATTTT.

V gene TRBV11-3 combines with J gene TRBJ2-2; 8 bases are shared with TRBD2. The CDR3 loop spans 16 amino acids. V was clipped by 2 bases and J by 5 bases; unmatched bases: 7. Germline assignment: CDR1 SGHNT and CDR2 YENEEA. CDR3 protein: CASSLSGGPVTGELFF. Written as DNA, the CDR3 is TGTGCCAGCAGCTTATCGGGGGGGCCGGTTACCGGGGAGCTGTTTTTT.

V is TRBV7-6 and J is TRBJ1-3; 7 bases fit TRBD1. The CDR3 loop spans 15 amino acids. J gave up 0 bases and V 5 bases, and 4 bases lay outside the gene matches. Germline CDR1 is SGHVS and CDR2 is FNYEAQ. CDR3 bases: TGTGCCAGCAGCCCAAACAGGGGCTCTGGAAACACCATATATTTT. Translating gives CASSPNRGSGNTIYF.

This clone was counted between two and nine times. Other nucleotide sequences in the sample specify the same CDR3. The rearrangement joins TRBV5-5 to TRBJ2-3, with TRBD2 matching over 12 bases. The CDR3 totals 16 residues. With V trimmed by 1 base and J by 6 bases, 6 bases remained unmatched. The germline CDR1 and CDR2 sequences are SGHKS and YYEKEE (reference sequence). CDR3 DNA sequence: TGTGCCAGCAGCTTGACGCTAGCGGGGGGGCCCGATACGCAGTATTTT. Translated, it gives CASSLTLAGGPDTQYF.

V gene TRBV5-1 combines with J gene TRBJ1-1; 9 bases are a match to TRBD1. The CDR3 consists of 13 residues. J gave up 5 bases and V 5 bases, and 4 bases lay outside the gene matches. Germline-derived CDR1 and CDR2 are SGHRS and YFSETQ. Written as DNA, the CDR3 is TGCGCCAGCAGGATGACAGGGGGGACTGAAGCTTTCTTT. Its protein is CASRMTGGTEAFF.

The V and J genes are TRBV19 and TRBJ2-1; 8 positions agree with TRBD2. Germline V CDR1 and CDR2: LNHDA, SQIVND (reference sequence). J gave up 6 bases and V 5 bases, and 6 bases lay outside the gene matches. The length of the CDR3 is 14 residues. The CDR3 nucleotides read TGTGCCAGTAGTCCGCCCGGGGGGGCCAATGAGCAGTTCTTC. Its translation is CASSPPGGANEQFF.

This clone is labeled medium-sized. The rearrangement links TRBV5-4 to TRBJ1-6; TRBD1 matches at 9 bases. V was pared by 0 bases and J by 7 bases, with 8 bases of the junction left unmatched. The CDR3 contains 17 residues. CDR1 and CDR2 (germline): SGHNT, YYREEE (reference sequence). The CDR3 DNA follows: TGTGCCAGCAGCTTGGGTGGGACAGGGCTGTTGAATTCACCCCTCCACTTT. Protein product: CASSLGGTGLLNSPLHF.

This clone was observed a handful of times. The CDR3 nucleotides are TGTGCCAGCAGTCCACGGGATTATAGCAATCAGCCCCAGCATTTT. Protein sequence: CASSPRDYSNQPQHF. V is TRBV2 and J is TRBJ1-5; D gene ambiguous. The germline V gene encodes CDR1 SNHLY and CDR2 FYNNEI. Deletions cut 5 bases from V and 0 bases from J, with 11 bases between. The CDR3 is 15 residues long.